This TCR beta chain derives from a study of cytomegalovirus exposure and HLA in healthy donors. Study-level points and caveats: Some TCR beta chains (about 180 of them) were listed as cytomegalovirus-associated.

Nominally healthy donors were sampled, though unrecorded immune exposures were likely. Of note for this clone: The antigen is not known.

Amplification used 60 Vbeta primers and 13 Jbeta primers. Original analysis: An analysis performed later counted 72 million or so unique TCR beta chains (roughly 11 million of them shared). Repertoires were generated with immunoSEQ multiplex PCR, while TCRdb's copy carries only in-frame clones and drops some. D and trimming come from the DNA, and the V and J calls and clone size come from that table. This table holds approximately 150,000 clones, approximately 80% found once. Trimming cost V 7 bases and J 8 bases; bases outside gene matches: 10. The CDR3 runs 13 residues. Germline values: CDR1 MNHEY, CDR2 SMNVEV (reference sequence).

The TCR sequence derives from a middle-aged woman in good health and CMV-seropositive. Sequenced sample: PBMCs. The gene calls are TRBV27 and TRBJ1-2; the match to TRBD1 covers 7 bases. CDR3 nucleotide sequence: TGTGCCAGCAAATTCACAGGGGACCGCGGCTACACCTTC. It is translated as CASKFTGDRGYTF.